Listed below are T cell receptor beta chains from one sample, sequenced in a study of T cell clonotyping in hematopoietic cell transplantation. Sequencing used immunoSEQ multiplex PCR; TCRdb keeps in-frame clones, though not all of them. The data show 15,000 to 20,000 clones, roughly 80% seen once. The source material was peripheral blood mononuclear cells, sampled before stem cell transplant. The source of these receptors is a man in his sixties with acute myeloid leukemia. Some clones in this sample may be carry-over from other donors' samples. The conserved cysteine and the conserved F or W are not part of the CDR3 here. Clone size is given for some rows only: seen once, a few or many times, or a class if the clone is expanded.

abundance: once; v_gene: TRBV11-2; CDR3aa: ASSLSGQYNEQF
abundance: .; v_gene: TRBV12-5; CDR3aa: ASGSTSGGAPTQY
abundance: .; v_gene: TRBV28; CDR3aa: ASSQVLDTEAF
abundance: .; v_gene: TRBV6-1; CDR3aa: ASSEYQGKEKLF
abundance: .; v_gene: TRBV5-5; CDR3aa: ASSLGLEMEQY
abundance: .; v_gene: TRBV6-5; CDR3aa: ASSQTGSEAF
abundance: .; v_gene: TRBV11-3; CDR3aa: ASSSLDWTGPYEQY
abundance: .; v_gene: TRBV9; CDR3aa: ASSVLDRGEDEQF
abundance: .; v_gene: TRBV11-1; CDR3aa: ASSSDRTNTEAF
abundance: .; v_gene: TRBV11-2; CDR3aa: ASSLQRGLQETQY
abundance: .; v_gene: TRBV2; CDR3aa: ASTDTFANTGELF
abundance: .; v_gene: TRBV13; CDR3aa: ASSPWTSTNTGELF
abundance: few; v_gene: TRBV2; CDR3aa: ASSLRTEATQY
abundance: .; v_gene: TRBV6-5; CDR3aa: ASRTGLMNTGELF
abundance: .; v_gene: TRBV10-3; CDR3aa: AISRAGSYEQY
abundance: .; v_gene: TRBV5-1; CDR3aa: ASSGVGVVSSYEQY
abundance: few; v_gene: TRBV29-1; CDR3aa: SAWGTEAF
abundance: .; v_gene: TRBV4-3; CDR3aa: ASSQVRQGALANYGYT
abundance: once; v_gene: TRBV20-1; CDR3aa: SGLLDFEAF
abundance: .; v_gene: TRBV2; CDR3aa: ASTWTSMNTEAF
abundance: .; v_gene: TRBV9; CDR3aa: ASSVGGRNGYT
abundance: .; v_gene: TRBV12-2; CDR3aa: ASRLAMRLAGGPGQMKTQY
abundance: few; v_gene: TRBV9; CDR3aa: ASSGGRGEQF
abundance: .; v_gene: TRBV7-9; CDR3aa: ASSLFVVGGAETQPQH
abundance: large; v_gene: TRBV25-1; CDR3aa: ASSEFRTAGWETQY
abundance: .; v_gene: TRBV7-9; CDR3aa: ASSFGQIYEQY
abundance: .; v_gene: TRBV6-6; CDR3aa: ASSKGTYGANVLT
abundance: few; v_gene: TRBV6-8; CDR3aa: ARNRHRVSSYGYT
abundance: .; v_gene: TRBV9; CDR3aa: ASSVGPGGDYGYT
abundance: few; v_gene: TRBV30; CDR3aa: AWGQGVTYEQY
abundance: .; v_gene: TRBV2; CDR3aa: ASSPDRRGQPQH
abundance: .; v_gene: TRBV5-6; CDR3aa: ASSLFVGWQF
abundance: .; v_gene: TRBV7-2; CDR3aa: ASSQPRQADTQY